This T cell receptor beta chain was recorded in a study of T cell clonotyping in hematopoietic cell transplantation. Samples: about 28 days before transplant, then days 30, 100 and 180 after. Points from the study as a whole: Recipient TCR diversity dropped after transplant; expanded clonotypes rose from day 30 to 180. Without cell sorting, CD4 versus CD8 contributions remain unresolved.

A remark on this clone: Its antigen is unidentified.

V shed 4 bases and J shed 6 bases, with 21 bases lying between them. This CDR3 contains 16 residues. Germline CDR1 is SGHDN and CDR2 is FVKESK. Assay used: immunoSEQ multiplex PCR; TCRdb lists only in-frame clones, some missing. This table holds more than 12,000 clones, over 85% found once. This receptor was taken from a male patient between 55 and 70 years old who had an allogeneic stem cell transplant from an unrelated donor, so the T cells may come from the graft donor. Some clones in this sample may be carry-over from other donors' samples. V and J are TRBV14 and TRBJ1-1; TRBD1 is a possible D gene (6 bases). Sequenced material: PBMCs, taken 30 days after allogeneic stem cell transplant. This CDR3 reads CASSPLAKGGKSEAFF. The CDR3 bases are TGTGCCAGCAGCCCACTAGCTAAAGGGGGAAAATCTGAAGCTTTCTTT.